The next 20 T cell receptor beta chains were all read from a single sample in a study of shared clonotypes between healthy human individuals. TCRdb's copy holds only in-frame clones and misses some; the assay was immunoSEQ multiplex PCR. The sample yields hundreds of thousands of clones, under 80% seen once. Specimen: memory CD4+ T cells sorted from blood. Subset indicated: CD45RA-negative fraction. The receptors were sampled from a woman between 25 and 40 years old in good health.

The CDR3 loop is CASRATENTEAFF. CDR3 sequence (DNA): TGTGCCAGCAGAGCGACAGAGAACACTGAAGCTTTCTTT. The chain recombines TRBV6-4 with TRBJ1-1; D perhaps matches TRBD1 (5 bases). This CDR3 is 13 amino acids long. The V end was cut by 6 bases, the J end by 1 base, with 9 bases between. Germline CDR1 reads MRHNA; CDR2 reads SNTAGT.

CDR3 sequence: CASPGWRTPSASYEQYF. CDR3 DNA sequence: TGCGCCAGCCCTGGTTGGCGGACTCCTAGCGCATCCTACGAGCAGTACTTC. This chain connects TRBV5-1 to TRBJ2-7; weak D call: TRBD2 (6 bases). The CDR3 is made up of 17 amino acids. Germline-derived CDR1 and CDR2 are SGHRS and YFSETQ. V lost 7 bases and J lost 1, with 24 bases in between.

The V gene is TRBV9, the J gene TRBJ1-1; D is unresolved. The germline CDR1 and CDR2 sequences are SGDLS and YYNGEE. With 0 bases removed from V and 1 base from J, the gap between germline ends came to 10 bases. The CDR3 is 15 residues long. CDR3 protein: CASSVGALTNTEAFF. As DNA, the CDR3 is TGTGCCAGCAGCGTAGGGGCACTGACGAACACTGAAGCTTTCTTT. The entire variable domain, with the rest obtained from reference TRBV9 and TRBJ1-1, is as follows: DSGVTQTPKHLITATGQRVTLRCSPRSGDLSVYWYQQSLDQGLQFLIQYYNGEERAKGNILERFSAQQFPDLHSELNLSSLELGDSALYFCASSVGALTNTEAFFGQGTRLTVV.

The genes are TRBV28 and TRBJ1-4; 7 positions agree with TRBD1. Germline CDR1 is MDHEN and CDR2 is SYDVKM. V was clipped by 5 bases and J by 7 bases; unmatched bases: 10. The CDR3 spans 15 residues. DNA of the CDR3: TGTGCCAGCAGTACCCGACAGGGACTACGTGAAAAACTGTTTTTT. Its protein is CASSTRQGLREKLFF.

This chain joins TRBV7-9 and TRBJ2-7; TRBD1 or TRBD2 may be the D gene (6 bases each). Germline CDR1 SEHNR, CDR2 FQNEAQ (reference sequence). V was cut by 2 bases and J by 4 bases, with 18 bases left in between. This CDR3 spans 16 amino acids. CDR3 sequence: CASSLSVGQGRYEQYF. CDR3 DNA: TGTGCCAGCAGCTTATCGGTAGGGCAGGGGAGGTACGAGCAGTACTTC.

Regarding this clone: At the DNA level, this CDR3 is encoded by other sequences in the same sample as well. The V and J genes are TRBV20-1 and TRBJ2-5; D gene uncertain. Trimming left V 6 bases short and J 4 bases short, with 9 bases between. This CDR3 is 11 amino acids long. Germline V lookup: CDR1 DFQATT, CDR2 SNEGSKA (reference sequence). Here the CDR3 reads CSARKGETQYF. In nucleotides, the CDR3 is TGCAGTGCCCGTAAGGGAGAGACCCAGTACTTC.

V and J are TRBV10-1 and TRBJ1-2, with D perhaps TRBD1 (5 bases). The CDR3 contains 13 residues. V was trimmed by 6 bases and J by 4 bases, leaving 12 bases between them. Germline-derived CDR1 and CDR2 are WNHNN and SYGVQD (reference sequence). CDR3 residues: CASSPGGLYGYTF. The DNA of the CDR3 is TGCGCCAGCAGCCCCGGGGGACTCTATGGCTACACCTTC.

The CDR3 is CATSRAGTSGSTDTQYF. The CDR3 DNA reads as TGTGCCACCAGCAGAGCCGGGACTAGCGGGAGCACAGATACGCAGTATTTT. V and J are TRBV15 and TRBJ2-3; 12 bases are shared with TRBD2. The CDR3 length is 17 residues. V gave up 1 base and J gave up 0 bases; unmatched junction bases: 2. The germline CDR1 and CDR2 sequences are LNHNV and YYDKDF (reference sequence).

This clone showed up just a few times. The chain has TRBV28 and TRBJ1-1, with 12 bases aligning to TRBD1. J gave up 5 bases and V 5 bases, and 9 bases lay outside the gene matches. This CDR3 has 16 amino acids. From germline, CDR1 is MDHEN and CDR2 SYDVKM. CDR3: CASSLPGTGGRTEAFF. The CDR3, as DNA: TGTGCCAGCAGTCTCCCCGGGACAGGGGGCCGGACTGAAGCTTTCTTT.

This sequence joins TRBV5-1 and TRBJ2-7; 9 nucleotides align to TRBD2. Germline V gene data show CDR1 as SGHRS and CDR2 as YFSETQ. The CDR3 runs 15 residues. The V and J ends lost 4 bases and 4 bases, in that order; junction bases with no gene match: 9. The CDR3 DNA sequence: TGCGCCAGCAGCCCCAATAGCGGGAGTAGGTACGAGCAGTACTTC. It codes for CASSPNSGSRYEQYF.

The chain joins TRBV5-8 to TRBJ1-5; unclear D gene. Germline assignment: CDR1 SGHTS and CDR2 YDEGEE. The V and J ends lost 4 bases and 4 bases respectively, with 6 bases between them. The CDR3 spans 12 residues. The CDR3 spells CASSPDNQPQHF. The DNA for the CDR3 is TGTGCCAGCAGCCCAGATAATCAGCCCCAGCATTTT. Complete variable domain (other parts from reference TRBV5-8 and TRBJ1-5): EAGVTQSPTHLIKTRGQQATLRCSPISGHTSVYWYQQALGLGLQFLLWYDEGEERNRGNFPPRFSGRQFPNYSSELNVNALELEDSALYLCASSPDNQPQHFGDGTRLSIL.

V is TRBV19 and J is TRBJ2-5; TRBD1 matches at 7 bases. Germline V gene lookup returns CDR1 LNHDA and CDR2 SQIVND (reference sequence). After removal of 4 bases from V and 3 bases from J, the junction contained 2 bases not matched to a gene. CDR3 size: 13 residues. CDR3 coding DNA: TGTGCCAGTAGTACAACAGGGGAAGAGACCCAGTACTTC. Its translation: CASSTTGEETQYF.

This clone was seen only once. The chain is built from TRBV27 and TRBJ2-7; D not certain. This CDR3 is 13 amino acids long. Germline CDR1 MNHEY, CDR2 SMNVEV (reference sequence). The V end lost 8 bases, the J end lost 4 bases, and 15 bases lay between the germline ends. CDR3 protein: CASRPGSAYEQYF. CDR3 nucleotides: TGTGCCAGCCGGCCAGGCTCTGCGTACGAGCAGTACTTC.

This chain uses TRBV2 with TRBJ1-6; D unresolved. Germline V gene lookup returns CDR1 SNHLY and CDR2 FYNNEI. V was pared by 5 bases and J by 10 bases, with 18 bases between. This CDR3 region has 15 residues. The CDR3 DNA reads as TGTGCCAGCAGTTTCCCTGCGGCGAGTGAATCACCCCTCCACTTT. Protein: CASSFPAASESPLHF.

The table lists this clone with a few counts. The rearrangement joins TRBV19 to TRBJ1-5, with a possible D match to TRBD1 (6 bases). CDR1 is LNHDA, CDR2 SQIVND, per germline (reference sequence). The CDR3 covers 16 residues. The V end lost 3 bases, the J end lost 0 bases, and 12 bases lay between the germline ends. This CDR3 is CASSMWEGDSNQPQHF. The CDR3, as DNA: TGTGCCAGTAGTATGTGGGAGGGGGATAGCAATCAGCCCCAGCATTTT.

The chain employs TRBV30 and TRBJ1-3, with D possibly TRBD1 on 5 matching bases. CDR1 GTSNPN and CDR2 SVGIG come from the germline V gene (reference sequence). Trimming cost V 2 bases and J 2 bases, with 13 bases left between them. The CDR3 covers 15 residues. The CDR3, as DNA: TGTGCCTGGAGTTACCCGGGACGTACTGGAAACACCATATATTTT. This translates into CAWSYPGRTGNTIYF.

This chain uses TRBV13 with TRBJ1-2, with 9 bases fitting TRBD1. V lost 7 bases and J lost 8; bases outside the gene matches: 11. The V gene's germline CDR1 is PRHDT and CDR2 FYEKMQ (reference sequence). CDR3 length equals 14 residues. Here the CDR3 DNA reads TGTGCCAGCACTCACAGGGGGCGCGGTTTCGGCTACACCTTC. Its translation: CASTHRGRGFGYTF.

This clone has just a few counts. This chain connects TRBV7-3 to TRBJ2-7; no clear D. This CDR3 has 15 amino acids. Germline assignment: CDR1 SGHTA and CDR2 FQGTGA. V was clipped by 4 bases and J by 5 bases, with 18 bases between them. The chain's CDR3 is CASSSRNSGVHEQYF. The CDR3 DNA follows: TGTGCCAGCAGCTCTAGGAACAGTGGGGTACACGAGCAGTACTTC.

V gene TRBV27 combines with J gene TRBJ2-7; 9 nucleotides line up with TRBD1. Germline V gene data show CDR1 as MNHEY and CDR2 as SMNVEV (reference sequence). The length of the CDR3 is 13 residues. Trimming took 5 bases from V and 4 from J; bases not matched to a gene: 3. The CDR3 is CASSGQGKYEQYF. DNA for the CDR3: TGTGCCAGCAGTGGACAGGGGAAATACGAGCAGTACTTC.

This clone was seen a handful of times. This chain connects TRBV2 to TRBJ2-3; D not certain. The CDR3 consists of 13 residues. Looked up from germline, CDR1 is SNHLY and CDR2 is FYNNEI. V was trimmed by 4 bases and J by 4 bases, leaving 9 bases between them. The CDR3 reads CASSGQESDTQYF. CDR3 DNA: TGTGCCAGCAGTGGTCAGGAGTCAGATACGCAGTATTTT.